The rows below give T cell receptor beta chains drawn from one sample of a study of graft-versus-host responses after intestinal transplantation. Profiling relied on immunoSEQ multiplex PCR, and the TCRdb table lists in-frame clones only, not all of them. The data hold about 38,000 clones, with around 83% observed a single time. The sequencing here drew on PBMCs, taken about 1,000 days after transplant. The receptors were gathered from a human patient who received an intestinal transplant, so some T cells may come from the graft donor. Both conserved end residues are part of each CDR3. D genes are given only for firm matches.

D	V	J	CDR3
.	TRBV6-4	TRBJ2-2	CASSDSPGTGELFF
.	TRBV2	TRBJ2-5	CASSYSRVSQETQYF
.	TRBV4-2	TRBJ2-7	CASSQAGAYEQYF
.	TRBV19	TRBJ2-1	CASSITSHQGWSYNEQFF
TRBD2	TRBV27	TRBJ2-7	CASSLSSGGGTYEQYF
TRBD1	TRBV28	TRBJ1-2	CASGQQGSYGYTF
.	TRBV18	TRBJ1-1	CASSPTPPGGQVTEAFF
.	TRBV28	TRBJ2-2	CASSLLAGELFF
.	TRBV9	TRBJ2-3	CASSVASDTQYF
.	TRBV6-5	TRBJ2-1	CASSYQGRQFF
.	TRBV19	TRBJ1-2	CASSLRLDGYTF
.	TRBV11-2	TRBJ2-1	CASSSLGARGNEQFF
.	TRBV18	TRBJ2-3	CASSPLVAEITDTQYF
.	TRBV19	TRBJ2-7	CASSSSGTGSYEQYF
.	TRBV7-6	TRBJ1-1	CASSPGQQTEAFF
.	TRBV7-9	TRBJ1-4	CASSRTGTPGAEKLFF
.	TRBV7-3	TRBJ2-1	CASSLQAKGNEQFF
TRBD2	TRBV15	TRBJ2-3	CATRGTSGATDTQYF
.	TRBV19	TRBJ1-4	CASARTPANEKLFF
TRBD1	TRBV6-1	TRBJ1-2	CASSWDRESGYTF
.	TRBV19	TRBJ1-1	CASSILGWRVNTEAFF
.	TRBV29-1	TRBJ1-2	CSVGNRVPYGYTF
.	TRBV15	TRBJ2-1	CATSAPEYNEQFF
.	TRBV28	TRBJ1-1	CASSIAGPHTEAFF
TRBD2	TRBV11-2	TRBJ2-7	CASSLDGLAGEIDEQYF
.	TRBV20-1	TRBJ2-7	CSATRADEQYF
TRBD2	TRBV19	TRBJ2-1	CATLAGANNEQFF
.	TRBV7-3	TRBJ2-2	CASRSGPGTGELFF
.	TRBV7-8	TRBJ1-5	CASSLMSGLGSPQHF
.	TRBV29-1	TRBJ1-1	CSAQGTSMNTEAFF
TRBD1	TRBV9	TRBJ2-5	CASSVGPTGGGETQYF
.	TRBV19	TRBJ2-1	CASSFGGGEQFF
.	TRBV11-2	TRBJ1-1	CASSLGAGSEAFF
TRBD2	TRBV14	TRBJ2-7	CASSQVAGTSGEQYF
.	TRBV30	TRBJ1-2	CAWSVVLSGGEGDYTF
.	TRBV5-4	TRBJ2-3	CASSLGAGRTADTQYF
TRBD2	TRBV28	TRBJ2-5	CASSLWGTRGTIRETQYF
.	TRBV30	TRBJ2-7	CAWSEGLSYEQYF
.	TRBV7-9	TRBJ2-3	CASREVGYDTQYF
.	TRBV10-3	TRBJ2-1	CAISASSLVGESPNEQFF
.	TRBV5-1	TRBJ1-4	CASSPLRVGKLFF
.	TRBV5-1	TRBJ1-1	CASSLVGGLTEAFF
.	TRBV9	TRBJ1-4	CASSGGDSNEKLFF
.	TRBV7-9	TRBJ2-7	CASSQEDRGSYEQYF
.	TRBV19	TRBJ2-3	CASSISLATDTQYF
.	TRBV19	TRBJ2-6	CASSIPGANVLTF
TRBD1	TRBV9	TRBJ2-5	CASSFSRDRGRETQYF
TRBD1	TRBV7-6	TRBJ1-5	CASSPGTGTSAQHF
TRBD1	TRBV27	TRBJ2-7	CASRRQGVIYEQYF